Below, 14 T cell receptor beta chains from the same sample are listed, as sequenced in a study of vaccination and CD4 T cells after COVID-19. Treatment denoted: roughly ten-day PBMC culture with coronavirus spike peptide pools or control peptides (ViraFEST assay). The antigens these receptors bind are not known. Cultured CD4+ T-cell DNA underwent Oncomine TCR Beta short-read sequencing. In TCRdb, the PCR reads were re-called with MiXCR into one record per CDR3 protein. The sample has roughly 20,000 distinct CDR3 sequences, 25% to 40% seen once. Input material: cultured CD4+ T cells from blood. All receptors come from a human donor with COVID-19.

The chain links TRBV2 to TRBJ1-2; D uncertain. Germline CDR1 is SNHLY and CDR2 is FYNNEI. Trimming removed 6 bases at V and 3 bases at J, with 11 bases between. The CDR3 extends over 13 amino acids. The chain's CDR3 is CASRPREDYGYTF. The CDR3 coding sequence is TGTGCCAGCAGACCAAGGGAAGACTATGGCTACACCTTC.

This clonotype occurred a few times. In DNA form, the CDR3 reads TGTGCCAGCAGCTTATCTATACAAGGGTTGGATACGCAGTATTTT. Amino acids: CASSLSIQGLDTQYF. The J gene is TRBJ2-3, the V gene TRBV7-6; D is unclear. CDR1 SGHVS and CDR2 FNYEAQ come from the germline V gene. The CDR3 sequence is 15 residues long. Trimming pared 2 bases from V and 6 bases from J, leaving 15 bases between.

This clonotype has a handful of counts. In DNA form, the CDR3 reads TGTGCCAGCAGAACGGGGTCCGGGGAGCTGTTTTTT. Amino acid sequence: CASRTGSGELFF. The chain recombines TRBV6-1 with TRBJ2-2, with a tentative D call TRBD2 (5 bases). Germline V CDR1 and CDR2: MNHNS, SASEGT. Trimming left V 6 bases short and J 6 bases short, with 8 bases between. The CDR3 is 12 amino acids.

V gene TRBV27 combines with J gene TRBJ2-1; D is possibly TRBD1 (5 bases). There are 15 residues in the CDR3. V gave up 2 bases and J gave up 5 bases, with 13 bases separating them. CDR1 is MNHEY, CDR2 SMNVEV, per germline (reference sequence). The DNA of the CDR3 is TGTGCCAGCAGTTTAAGGGCTAGGGGAAACAATGAGCAGTTCTTC. This sequence encodes CASSLRARGNNEQFF.

This chain uses TRBV5-1 with TRBJ1-1; no definite D call. The V end lost 7 bases, the J end lost 3 bases, and 10 bases lay between the germline ends. CDR1 SGHRS and CDR2 YFSETQ come from the germline V gene. The CDR3 extends over 12 amino acids. DNA of the CDR3: TGCGCCAGCGGACCCGGAGACACTGAAGCTTTCTTT. It specifies CASGPGDTEAFF.

This clonotype has just a few counts. The genes are TRBV7-2 and TRBJ2-7, with D possibly being TRBD1 or TRBD2 (5 bases each). CDR1 is SGHTA and CDR2 is FQGNSA in the germline V gene. Trimming took 8 bases from V and 4 from J, leaving 15 bases between them. The CDR3 loop spans 13 amino acids. The CDR3 DNA sequence: TGTGCCAGCGGGAAAGGGGCGGGTTACGAGCAGTACTTC. Protein sequence: CASGKGAGYEQYF.

A few counts support this clonotype. The V call is TRBV11-2, the J call TRBJ1-1, with D maybe TRBD1 (5 bases). The ends were cut back, 2 bases at V and 2 bases at J, with 9 bases in the middle. From germline, CDR1 is SGHAT and CDR2 FQNNGV. This CDR3 comprises 14 residues. The CDR3 here is CASSLRGYNTEAFF. DNA of the CDR3: TGTGCCAGCAGCTTAAGGGGTTACAACACTGAAGCTTTCTTT.

This clonotype has a handful of counts. This chain joins TRBV10-2 and TRBJ1-2, with D uncertain. Germline V gives CDR1 WSHSY, CDR2 SAAADI. Trimming cost V 7 bases and J 1 base, with 19 bases left between them. The CDR3 has 16 amino acids. CDR3 region: CASIDGKRGLNYGYTF. The DNA for the CDR3 is TGCGCCAGCATTGACGGCAAAAGAGGGCTTAACTATGGCTACACCTTC.

The chain has TRBV7-9 and TRBJ2-2; D is unclear. The length of the CDR3 is 13 residues. V dropped 4 bases and J dropped 11 bases, with 14 bases sitting between them. Per the germline V gene, CDR1 is SEHNR and CDR2 is FQNEAQ (reference sequence). The CDR3 here is CASSSYPVGELFF. CDR3 nucleotides: TGTGCCAGCAGCTCCTATCCCGTGGGAGAGCTGTTTTTT.

The chain combines TRBV30 with TRBJ1-1; TRBD1 agrees at 7 bases. Trimming at V came to 5 bases and at J to 7 bases, leaving 7 bases not matched to a gene. CDR1 is GTSNPN, CDR2 SVGIG, per germline (reference sequence). The length of the CDR3 is 12 residues. The CDR3 nucleotides are TGTGCCTGGGACGCGAGGACAGGTGAAGCTTTCTTT. This encodes CAWDARTGEAFF.

The V gene is TRBV7-2, the J gene TRBJ2-5; the match to TRBD2 covers 11 bases. The CDR3 sequence is 14 residues long. CDR1 and CDR2 (germline): SGHTA, FQGNSA. The trim removed 3 bases at V and 4 bases at J, leaving 1 base unmatched. The CDR3: CASSFSGGGETQYF. CDR3 DNA: TGTGCCAGCAGCTTTAGCGGGGGGGGAGAGACCCAGTACTTC.

This clonotype was observed a few times. The V and J genes are TRBV19 and TRBJ2-7; TRBD1 is a possible D gene (6 bases). Trimming cost V 4 bases and J 7 bases, with 17 bases left between them. Germline values: CDR1 LNHDA, CDR2 SQIVND (reference sequence). The CDR3 runs to 14 residues. CDR3 sequence: CASSNPQGRYEQYF. The CDR3 DNA sequence: TGTGCCAGTAGTAACCCACAGGGAAGGTATGAGCAGTACTTC.

The chain combines TRBV28 with TRBJ1-5; D is undetermined. Trimming shortened V by 2 bases and J by 4 bases, and 21 bases separated the two germline ends. Germline CDR1 and CDR2: MDHEN and SYDVKM. This CDR3 is 18 amino acids long. The CDR3: CASSLGEVGSFTNQPQHF. The CDR3 DNA follows: TGTGCCAGCAGTTTAGGGGAAGTGGGGTCGTTCACTAATCAGCCCCAGCATTTT.

A single count supports this clonotype. The chain uses TRBV5-1 and TRBJ2-1, with D perhaps matching TRBD1 or TRBD2 (5 bases each). The CDR3 is 16 residues long. With 4 bases removed from V and 0 bases from J, the gap between germline ends came to 14 bases. Germline CDR1 SGHRS, CDR2 YFSETQ. This CDR3 reads CASSRGSGSSYNEQFF. In DNA form, the CDR3 reads TGCGCCAGCAGCCGGGGCTCGGGGAGCTCCTACAATGAGCAGTTCTTC.